This record looks at one T cell receptor beta chain sequence and its context. This clonotype appeared a few times. Its binding antigen is unknown. Per-base qualities were not stored, and no clone one base away is much larger. According to the germline V gene (reference sequence), CDR1 reads MNHEY and CDR2 reads SMNVEV. Trimming removed 10 bases from V and 6 bases from J, leaving 10 bases between the germline ends. CDR3 length: 11 amino acids, cysteine to phenylalanine. Only the CDR3 DNA stays, 33 bases, in frame from base 1. The data were obtained in a study of T cell repertoires in cytomegalovirus infection (dated by TCRdb to between 2018 and 2021). About the full investigation: Peptide stimulations targeted recently identified HLA-C-restricted CMV epitopes, whose presentation resists viral immunomodulation, together with well-studied HLA-B-restricted epitopes. Donor HLA type was relevant to the analysis, because carriage of CMV infection together with the matching HLA type was indicated by public TCR beta signatures. The paper's findings and limits, for the study overall: In both this cohort and an independent roughly 350-donor cohort, the cumulative frequency of public TCR beta family members distinguished carriers of CMV infection plus the relevant HLA type. The ex vivo response was dominated by HLA-C-restricted CMV-specific TCR beta clonotypes, which also provided the single most frequent clonotype in two of eight donors.

The reads were generated on an Illumina HiSeq 1500. TCRdb trimmed public reads at Q25 via fastp, called clones via MiXCR and kept in-frame beta chains. For every CDR3 protein sequence, its rows merge into one entry that carries the most common genes and DNA. Across this sample there are roughly 990,000 distinct CDR3 sequences, with approximately 32% seen only once. The leading ten clones occupy 13% of the sample. What this sample's treatment or condition label stands for: in vitro stimulation with specific CMV peptide epitopes to enrich CMV-specific T cells. This material consisted of cultured CD8+ T cells from PBMCs, taken from culture after CMV antigen stimulation. This receptor chain uses TRBV27 and TRBJ2-1; the D segment cannot be called with confidence. The TCR comes from a human donor in good health (CMV status not recorded). Some clones in this sample may be carry-over from other donors' samples. The bases are TGTGCCACCTCGGCCGTCAATGAGCAGTTCTTC. Its translation is CATSAVNEQFF.